This TCR beta chain was documented in a study of T cells after yellow fever vaccination. TCRdb recomputed calls from the 5' RACE reads with MiXCR, one row per CDR3 protein. The repertoire holds about 73,000 distinct CDR3 sequences, with approximately 7.5% as singletons. The input for sequencing was CD8+ T cells sorted from PBMCs, taken on the day of the yellow fever booster vaccination. This TCR was sampled from a man aged 25-45 years who received the YFV17D yellow fever vaccine.

CDR3: CASSSPPGSSYEQYF. In DNA form, the CDR3 reads TGTGCCAGCAGCTCGCCACCCGGGAGCTCCTACGAGCAGTACTTC. V is TRBV7-6 and J is TRBJ2-7; maybe TRBD2 (6 bases). Germline loops: CDR1 SGHVS, CDR2 FNYEAQ. This CDR3 region has 15 residues. V lost 4 bases and J 0 bases, leaving 13 bases between the germline ends.